This paragraph reports one T cell receptor (beta chain). Antigen unknown. Other DNA sequences in the sample encode the same CDR3. The data were taken from a study of identifying expanded T cells in peripheral blood. Clones were sequenced by immunoSEQ multiplex PCR, and TCRdb holds only the in-frame ones, with some missing. The repertoire includes around 99,000 clones, 88% of them detected once, and 6.5% to 9% sits in the top ten. Study results and caveats: Clone count variance between approximately 2-week samples rose with total template count. Technical replicates showed approximately 1.2 changed clones; approximately 2 weeks 15 to 20; four weeks 19.

The specimen was blood. This clonotype was obtained from a person aged 18-70 years in good health.

CDR3 sequence (DNA): TGTGCCAGCAGGAAAGACAGGAACACTGAAGCTTTCTTT. This codes for CASRKDRNTEAFF. The chain is built from TRBV2 and TRBJ1-1; a possible D gene is TRBD1 (5 bases). The CDR3 runs to 13 residues. V was trimmed by 6 bases and J by 1 base, leaving 9 bases between them. Germline V lookup: CDR1 SNHLY, CDR2 FYNNEI.